The 18 T cell receptor beta chains below come from one sample, sequenced in a study of cytomegalovirus exposure and HLA in healthy donors. The PCR made use of 60 Vbeta and 13 Jbeta primers. The data were produced by immunoSEQ multiplex PCR, yet TCRdb's version contains in-frame clones alone and is incomplete. Among approximately 140,000 clones listed, 70% to 85% were seen once. The sample taken for sequencing was PBMCs. All receptors derive from a male donor in good health and CMV-seronegative.

The rearrangement joins TRBV19 to TRBJ2-3; tentative D call: TRBD1 (5 bases). The CDR3 is made up of 15 amino acids. Germline CDR1 LNHDA, CDR2 SQIVND (reference sequence). V was clipped by 7 bases and J by 6 bases, with 20 bases between them. The CDR3 loop is CASTPGAGIMDTQYF. The CDR3 nucleotides read TGTGCCAGTACCCCTGGGGCAGGGATCATGGATACGCAGTATTTT.

The chain couples TRBV9 to TRBJ2-2; TRBD1 matches 10 bases. J was trimmed by 3 bases and V by 3 bases; bases with no gene match: 14. Germline CDR1 and CDR2: SGDLS and YYNGEE. This CDR3 is built from 19 residues. Written as DNA, the CDR3 is TGTGCCAGCAGCGGGGGGACGAGCGGGGACAGGGGTTACACCGGGGAGCTGTTTTTT. Encoded protein: CASSGGTSGDRGYTGELFF.

V gene TRBV14 combines with J gene TRBJ2-2; D might be TRBD1 (6 bases). Germline CDR1 is SGHDN and CDR2 is FVKESK. The V gene lost 4 bases and the J gene lost 6 bases, with 15 bases spanning the gap. The CDR3 totals 15 residues. The CDR3 reads CASSRKQGRPGELFF. The DNA of the CDR3 is TGTGCCAGCAGCCGAAAACAGGGAAGGCCCGGGGAGCTGTTTTTT.

The chain joins TRBV20-1 to TRBJ2-2, with no clear D. V lost 6 bases to trimming and J lost 8 bases, with 10 bases between them. The CDR3 loop spans 11 amino acids. Germline loops: CDR1 DFQATT, CDR2 SNEGSKA (reference sequence). The CDR3 protein is CSAITRGELFF. CDR3 DNA sequence: TGCAGTGCCATTACCCGGGGGGAGCTGTTTTTT.

The chain has TRBV2 and TRBJ2-2; D perhaps matches TRBD2 (7 bases). Germline V gene lookup returns CDR1 SNHLY and CDR2 FYNNEI. Between the trimmed V and J ends, which lost 8 bases and 5 bases, there was a span of 24 bases. This CDR3 region has 17 residues. The CDR3 bases are TGTGCCAGCGGCCGGACAGCGGGAAGTCGGGGGACCGGGGAGCTGTTTTTT. This sequence encodes CASGRTAGSRGTGELFF.

As for this clone: One end of the junction fails to match germline, which may point to a read error. V and J are TRBV29-1 and TRBJ2-7, with 10 bases that match TRBD1. Germline CDR1 is SQVTM and CDR2 is ANQGSEA. The CDR3 covers 13 residues. CDR3 residues: CSVEGTGEYEQYF. The DNA for the CDR3 is TGCAGCGTGGAAGGGACAGGGGAATACGAGCAGTACTTC.

The chain links TRBV7-9 to TRBJ1-6; tentative D call: TRBD1 (5 bases). This CDR3 comprises 13 residues. CDR1 and CDR2 (germline): SEHNR, FQNEAQ (reference sequence). V was shortened by 6 bases and J by 9 bases, with 12 bases between the two germline ends. The DNA of the CDR3 is TGTGCCAGCAGTCCAGGGTCGATTTCACCCCTCCACTTT. This encodes CASSPGSISPLHF.

The rearrangement links TRBV30 to TRBJ1-2; 9 bases match TRBD1. Trimming took 1 base from V and 4 from J; bases not matched to a gene: 4. CDR1 and CDR2 from the germline V gene are GTSNPN and SVGIG (reference sequence). This CDR3 spans 14 amino acids. Here the CDR3 DNA reads TGTGCCTGGAGTGAAGGGACAGGGTTCTATGGCTACACCTTC. It specifies CAWSEGTGFYGYTF.

The V call is TRBV15, the J call TRBJ2-3; 12 nucleotides align to TRBD2. CDR1 is LNHNV and CDR2 is YYDKDF in the germline V gene (reference sequence). The CDR3 sequence is 16 residues long. Trimming took 5 bases from V and 4 from J; bases not matched to a gene: 7. For the CDR3, the DNA is TGTGCCACCAGCCGAAGACTAGCGGGAGTATCAGATACGCAGTATTTT. Translated: CATSRRLAGVSDTQYF.

The genes are TRBV9 and TRBJ2-7; 9 nucleotides align to TRBD1. The CDR3 covers 14 residues. CDR1 is SGDLS, CDR2 YYNGEE, per germline. The V segment lost 3 bases and the J segment 3 bases; nucleotides outside the gene matches: 4. The CDR3 DNA follows: TGTGCCAGCAGCGCGGGACAGGGTGGCTACGAGCAGTACTTC. This codes for CASSAGQGGYEQYF.

The V and J genes are TRBV5-4 and TRBJ1-6; D not certain. Germline V gene lookup returns CDR1 SGHNT and CDR2 YYREEE (reference sequence). The CDR3 is 15 residues long. V was pared by 2 bases and J by 8 bases, with 14 bases between. The CDR3, as DNA: TGTGCCAGCAGCTTAGCTGGGCGGGTTTATTCACCCCTCCACTTT. Translation: CASSLAGRVYSPLHF.

V usage is TRBV6-5 and J usage is TRBJ1-5; 9 bases fit TRBD1. The trim removed 11 bases at V and 6 bases at J, leaving 5 bases unmatched. Looked up from germline, CDR1 is MNHEY and CDR2 is SVGAGI. The CDR3 contains 12 residues. For the CDR3, the DNA is TGTGCCGCCGGGACAGGGTTTCAGCCCCAGCATTTT. This translates into CAAGTGFQPQHF.

This clone showed up just once. The chain links TRBV6-4 to TRBJ2-1, with 8 bases lining up with TRBD2. Germline V gene data show CDR1 as MRHNA and CDR2 as SNTAGT. CDR3 length equals 14 residues. V gave up 4 bases and J gave up 4 bases; unmatched junction bases: 3. CDR3 region: CASSAREGYNEQFF. The CDR3 coding sequence is TGTGCCAGCAGTGCCCGGGAGGGTTACAATGAGCAGTTCTTC.

V gene TRBV10-3 combines with J gene TRBJ2-3, with D perhaps matching TRBD2 (5 bases). Trimming stripped 8 bases from V and 2 bases from J, with 8 bases between. The CDR3 totals 12 residues. CDR1 ENHRY and CDR2 SYGVKD come from the germline V gene. The CDR3 DNA reads as TGTGCCATCGGTCTAGCCACAGATACGCAGTATTTT. This codes for CAIGLATDTQYF.

This chain joins TRBV7-2 and TRBJ2-7; possible D gene TRBD2, 6 bases. Germline loops: CDR1 SGHTA, CDR2 FQGNSA. CDR3 length: 13 amino acids. The ends were cut back, 1 base at V and 13 bases at J, with 17 bases in the middle. The CDR3 DNA reads as TGTGCCAGCAGCTTAGGGGGGAGGACTGAGCCCTACTTC. This encodes CASSLGGRTEPYF.

This clone was observed once. In nucleotides, the CDR3 is TGTGCCTGGAGTCCCGCCCGCAGTCAGTATCAGCCCCAGCATTTT. This sequence encodes CAWSPARSQYQPQHF. V and J are TRBV30 and TRBJ1-5; D is uncertain. The CDR3 runs to 15 residues. The ends were cut back, 2 bases at V and 5 bases at J, with 16 bases in the middle. Germline-derived CDR1 and CDR2 are GTSNPN and SVGIG (reference sequence).

A few counts support this clone. The gene calls are TRBV7-6 and TRBJ2-7; 7 bases fit TRBD1. This CDR3 is built from 14 residues. CDR1 is SGHVS and CDR2 is FNYEAQ in the germline V gene. After removal of 2 bases from V and 3 bases from J, the junction contained 4 bases not matched to a gene. The CDR3 bases are TGTGCCAGCAGCTTATCATGGGACAGCTACGAGCAGTACTTC. Translated, it gives CASSLSWDSYEQYF.

The rearrangement links TRBV5-1 to TRBJ2-5, with 10 bases lining up with TRBD1. This CDR3 spans 14 amino acids. Germline V gene data show CDR1 as SGHRS and CDR2 as YFSETQ. With V trimmed by 7 bases and J by 6 bases, 9 bases remained unmatched. The CDR3 sequence is CASPPGTGAKTQYF. The CDR3 coding sequence is TGCGCCAGCCCTCCGGGGACAGGGGCGAAGACCCAGTACTTC. The full variable domain, rest sourced from reference TRBV5-1 and TRBJ2-5, is KAGVTQTPRYLIKTRGQQVTLSCSPISGHRSVSWYQQTPGQGLQFLFEYFSETQRNKGNFPGRFSGRQFSNSRSEMNVSTLELGDSALYLCASPPGTGAKTQYFGPGTRLLVL.